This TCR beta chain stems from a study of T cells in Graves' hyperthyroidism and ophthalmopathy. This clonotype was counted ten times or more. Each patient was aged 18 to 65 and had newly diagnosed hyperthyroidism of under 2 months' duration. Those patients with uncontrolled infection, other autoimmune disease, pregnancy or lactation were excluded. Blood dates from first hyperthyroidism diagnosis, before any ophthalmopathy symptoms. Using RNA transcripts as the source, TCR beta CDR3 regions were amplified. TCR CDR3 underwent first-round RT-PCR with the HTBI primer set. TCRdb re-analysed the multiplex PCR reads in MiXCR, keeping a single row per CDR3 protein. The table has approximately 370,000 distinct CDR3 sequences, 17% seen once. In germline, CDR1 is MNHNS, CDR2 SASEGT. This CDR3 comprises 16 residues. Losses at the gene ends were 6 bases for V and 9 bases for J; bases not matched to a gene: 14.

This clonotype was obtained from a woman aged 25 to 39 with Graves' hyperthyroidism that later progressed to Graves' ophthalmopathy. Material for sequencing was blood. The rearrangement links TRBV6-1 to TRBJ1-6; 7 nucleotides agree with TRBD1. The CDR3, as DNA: TGTGCCAGCAGGCACGACAGGGTGAGGGGAATTTCACCCCTCCACTTT. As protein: CASRHDRVRGISPLHF.